This T cell receptor (beta chain) came from a study of PD-1 blockade in mismatch repair-deficient tumors. All patients were mismatch repair deficient, assessed by either PCR or immunohistochemistry. The protocol was immunoSEQ multiplex PCR, while the TCRdb copy is restricted to in-frame clones and leaves out a portion. Altogether roughly 120,000 clones are present, 85% to 90% being singletons, with the ten largest covering approximately 10%. Study-level findings and limits: Tumor-resident clones, often undetectable pretreatment in blood, expanded then contracted after pembrolizumab.

Trimming left V 2 bases short and J 6 bases short, with 7 bases between. Germline lookup yields CDR1 MNHEY and CDR2 SVGAGI. The CDR3 loop spans 12 amino acids. To note about this clone: Its specificity is not known.

The source of this sequence is an adult with mismatch repair-deficient cancer. The sample here was peripheral blood, taken about 17 months after starting pembrolizumab. The V gene is TRBV6-5, the J gene TRBJ1-1, with D possibly matching TRBD1 (5 bases). The CDR3 loop is CASSYRDSEAFF. The CDR3 DNA is TGTGCCAGCAGTTACAGGGACTCTGAAGCTTTCTTT.